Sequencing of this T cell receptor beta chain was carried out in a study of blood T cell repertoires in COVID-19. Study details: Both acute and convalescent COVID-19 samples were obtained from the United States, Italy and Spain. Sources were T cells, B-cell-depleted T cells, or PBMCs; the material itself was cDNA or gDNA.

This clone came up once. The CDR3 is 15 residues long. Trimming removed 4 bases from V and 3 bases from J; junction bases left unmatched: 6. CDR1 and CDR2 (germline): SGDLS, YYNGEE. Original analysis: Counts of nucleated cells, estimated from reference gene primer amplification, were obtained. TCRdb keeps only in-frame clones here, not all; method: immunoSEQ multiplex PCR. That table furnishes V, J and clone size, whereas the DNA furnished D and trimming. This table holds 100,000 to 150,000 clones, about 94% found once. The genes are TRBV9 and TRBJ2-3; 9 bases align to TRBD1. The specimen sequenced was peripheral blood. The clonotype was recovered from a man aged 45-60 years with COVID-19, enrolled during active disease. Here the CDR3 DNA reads TGTGCCAGCAGCCGGGGGACAGGGTGGACAGATACGCAGTATTTT. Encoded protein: CASSRGTGWTDTQYF.